These T cell receptor beta chains were read from a single sample in a study of blood T cell repertoires in COVID-19. Generated by immunoSEQ multiplex PCR, the TCRdb table keeps only in-frame clones and is missing some. Counted here are 84,000 or so clones, around 80% occurring once; the ten biggest clones make up about 11%. Sequencing used peripheral blood. These receptors were collected from a man aged 70-80 years with acute or convalescent COVID-19. CDR3s include the opening cysteine and the closing phenylalanine or tryptophan. Each record gives: D gene, J gene, clone size, V gene, CDR3 DNA, CDR3 protein. A D gene is named only where the DNA matches it firmly. Size tells how often a clone was seen (once, few, many) or the class of an expanded clone, and some rows leave it out.

>NA|TRBJ1-4|NA|TRBV5-5
TGTGCCAGCAGCTTGACCAGGGTAAATGAAAAACTGTTTTTT
CASSLTRVNEKLFF
>TRBD2|TRBJ2-3|few|TRBV28
TGTGCCAGCAGTCCGGGGGCTAGCGGGCGATCTTCAGATACGCAGTATTTT
CASSPGASGRSSDTQYF
>NA|TRBJ2-5|NA|TRBV3-1/TRBV3-2
TGTGCCAGCAGCCAAGAGCGTCGAGCCTGGGAGACCCAGTACTTC
CASSQERRAWETQYF
>NA|TRBJ1-5|few|TRBV19
TGTGCCAGTAGTCCTCGGTGGAGCCTATATAGCAATCAGCCCCAGCATTTT
CASSPRWSLYSNQPQHF
>NA|TRBJ1-2|NA|TRBV10-3
TGTGCCATCAGTGAGGGTGGGCAGAACTATGGCTACACCTTC
CAISEGGQNYGYTF
>NA|TRBJ2-1|NA|TRBV2
TGTGCCAGCAGTGAAGCGGGCACCTACAATGAGCAGTTCTTC
CASSEAGTYNEQFF
>NA|TRBJ2-2|NA|TRBV5-1
TGCGCCAGCAGGATAGACACCGGGGAGCTGTTTTTT
CASRIDTGELFF
>TRBD1|TRBJ2-2|NA|TRBV7-6
TGTGCCAGCAGCACCGACAGGGGAAGCACCGGGGAGCTGTTTTTT
CASSTDRGSTGELFF
>TRBD1|TRBJ2-2|NA|TRBV7-3
TGTGCCAGCAGCTTACAGGGGACAGGGGGTACCGGGGAGCTGTTTTTT
CASSLQGTGGTGELFF
>NA|TRBJ1-6|NA|TRBV25-1
TGTGCCAGCGGATCGACGAGCCAGGGAAATAATTCACCCCTCCACTTT
CASGSTSQGNNSPLHF
>NA|TRBJ1-1|NA|TRBV2
TGTGCCACCTCGGGACACCTAGGCACTGAAGCTTTCTTT
CATSGHLGTEAFF
>TRBD1|TRBJ1-1|few|TRBV7-9
TGTGCCAGCGAATTGAGACAGGGCACTGAAGCTTTCTTT
CASELRQGTEAFF
>TRBD1|TRBJ2-2|NA|TRBV30
TGTGCCTCCTCGGGACAGGGGGCGAGGACCGGGGAGCTGTTTTTT
CASSGQGARTGELFF